This T cell receptor (beta chain) was observed in a study of HIV-infected patients and healthy controls. The V and J ends lost 5 bases and 1 base respectively, with 17 bases between them. Germline V CDR1 and CDR2: SGDLS, YYNGEE. The length of the CDR3 is 16 residues. TCRdb reprocessed the 5' RACE reads via MiXCR and lists one record per CDR3 protein. The repertoire holds more than 15,000 distinct CDR3 sequences, with around a fifth as singletons. A few counts support this clonotype. Sequencing was carried out using CD8+ T cells from blood. The sequence came from a human donor in good health. The chain joins TRBV9 to TRBJ2-3; maybe TRBD1 (6 bases). The CDR3 is CASSEQGSVGTDTQYF. The CDR3 bases are TGTGCCAGCAGTGAGCAGGGGTCGGTGGGCACAGATACGCAGTATTTT. Complete variable domain (other parts from reference TRBV9 and TRBJ2-3): DSGVTQTPKHLITATGQRVTLRCSPRSGDLSVYWYQQSLDQGLQFLIQYYNGEERAKGNILERFSAQQFPDLHSELNLSSLELGDSALYFCASSEQGSVGTDTQYFGPGTRLTVL.